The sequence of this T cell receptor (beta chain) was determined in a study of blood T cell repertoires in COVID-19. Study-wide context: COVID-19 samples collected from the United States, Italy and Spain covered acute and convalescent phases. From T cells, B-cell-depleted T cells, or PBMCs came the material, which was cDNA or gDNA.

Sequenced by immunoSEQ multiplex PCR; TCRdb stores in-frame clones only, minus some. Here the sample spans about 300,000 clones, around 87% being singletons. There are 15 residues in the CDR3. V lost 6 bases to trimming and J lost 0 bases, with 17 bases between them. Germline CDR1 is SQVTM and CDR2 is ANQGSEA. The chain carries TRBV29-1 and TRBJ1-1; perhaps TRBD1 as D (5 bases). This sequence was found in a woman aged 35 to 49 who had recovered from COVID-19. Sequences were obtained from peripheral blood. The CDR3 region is CSVVTMDKLNTEAFF. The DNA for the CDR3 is TGCAGCGTCGTTACGATGGACAAATTGAACACTGAAGCTTTCTTT.